This TCR beta chain emerged from a study of Graves' ophthalmopathy and Graves' hyperthyroidism. Other autoimmune diseases, uncontrolled infections, pregnancy and lactation each led to patient exclusion. The PBMCs originated from around 10 ml of fresh peripheral blood. RNA transcripts provided the template for amplifying TCR beta CDR3 regions. Second-round multiplex PCR came after a first-round RT-PCR that employed HTBI primers. TCRdb redid the calling of the multiplex PCR reads with MiXCR, one entry per CDR3 protein. The data contain hundreds of thousands of distinct CDR3 sequences, over 40% of them singletons. Findings and caveats of the study: Prediction of ophthalmopathy progression reached over 65% sensitivity and approximately 74% specificity. Built on 13 signatures, a model told ophthalmopathy apart from stable hyperthyroidism with 87.88% sensitivity and roughly 80% specificity.

This clonotype was detected a few times. The antigen is undetermined. V was clipped by 2 bases and J by 2 bases, with 24 bases between them. The CDR3 contains 19 residues. The sequencing sample was made of peripheral blood. The sequence was collected from an adult man with Graves' ophthalmopathy. The chain is built from TRBV12-3 or TRBV12-4 and TRBJ1-2, with D possibly being TRBD1 (5 bases). In DNA, the CDR3 is TGTGCCAGCAGTTTAAGACGTCCGGGACCCATGGGGATCAACTATGGCTACACCTTC. As protein: CASSLRRPGPMGINYGYTF.